One sample yielded the 20 T cell receptor beta chains listed below, sequenced in a study of OX40 agonist ivuxolimab in advanced cancers. Sequencing was performed with immunoSEQ multiplex PCR; in TCRdb, only in-frame clones are kept and a portion is missing. The sample consists of about 84,000 clones, more than 80% of them appearing once. The starting material was CD4+ or CD8+ T cells sorted from blood, obtained in a trial of the OX40 agonist ivuxolimab. These receptors came from an adult with an advanced solid tumor such as melanoma, head and neck, liver or kidney cancer.

This clone showed up just once. The chain is built from TRBV5-1 and TRBJ2-5, with a possible D match to TRBD1 (6 bases). V was pared by 2 bases and J by 5 bases, with 13 bases between. This CDR3 comprises 14 residues. The germline V gene has CDR1 SGHRS and CDR2 YFSETQ. The CDR3 sequence is CASSFTGTMETQYF. For the CDR3, the DNA is TGCGCCAGCAGCTTCACAGGGACGATGGAGACCCAGTACTTC. Variable domain in full (rest from reference TRBV5-1 and TRBJ2-5): KAGVTQTPRYLIKTRGQQVTLSCSPISGHRSVSWYQQTPGQGLQFLFEYFSETQRNKGNFPGRFSGRQFSNSRSEMNVSTLELGDSALYLCASSFTGTMETQYFGPGTRLLVL.

The CDR3 DNA sequence: TGTGCCAGCAGCGGGGGGTTCCACTACGAGCAGTACTTC. Translated: CASSGGFHYEQYF. J is TRBJ2-7 and V is TRBV11-2, with D maybe TRBD2 (6 bases). Trimming cost V 5 bases and J 3 bases, with 11 bases left between them. Germline-derived CDR1 and CDR2 are SGHAT and FQNNGV. There are 13 residues in the CDR3.

V usage is TRBV6-5 and J usage is TRBJ2-3, with 7 bases aligning to TRBD1. This CDR3 contains 13 residues. The germline CDR1 and CDR2 sequences are MNHEY and SVGAGI. The trim removed 5 bases at V and 4 bases at J, leaving 3 bases unmatched. The CDR3 reads CASSRQGSDTQYF. The DNA for the CDR3 is TGTGCCAGCAGTAGACAGGGTTCAGATACGCAGTATTTT.

The V call is TRBV10-3, the J call TRBJ2-5; either TRBD1 or TRBD2 may fit D (5 bases each). The CDR3 runs 14 residues. Between the trimmed V and J ends, which lost 3 bases and 1 base, there was a span of 9 bases. Germline V gene lookup returns CDR1 ENHRY and CDR2 SYGVKD. In DNA form, the CDR3 reads TGTGCCATCAGTGACGGGGCCATCCAAGAGACCCAGTACTTC. It specifies CAISDGAIQETQYF.

V and J are TRBV10-3 and TRBJ1-1; D is unclear. CDR1 and CDR2 from the germline V gene are ENHRY and SYGVKD. V was trimmed by 2 bases and J by 1 base, leaving 11 bases between them. The CDR3 has 15 residues. The DNA for the CDR3 is TGTGCCATCAGTGAGGAAGTATTCGGGAACACTGAAGCTTTCTTT. It encodes CAISEEVFGNTEAFF.

The chain uses TRBV19 and TRBJ1-1; 10 bases align to TRBD1. This CDR3 spans 16 amino acids. V lost 4 bases to trimming and J lost 1 base; unmatched junction nucleotides: 6. Germline CDR1 and CDR2: LNHDA and SQIVND (reference sequence). CDR3 in amino acids: CASSRGTGATNTEAFF. The CDR3, as DNA: TGTGCCAGTAGTAGAGGGACAGGGGCTACGAACACTGAAGCTTTCTTT.

This clone was observed a handful of times. The chain carries TRBV29-1 and TRBJ1-1; 9 bases line up with TRBD1. Germline-derived CDR1 and CDR2 are SQVTM and ANQGSEA. The J segment lost 6 bases and the V segment lost 4 bases, leaving 9 bases of the junction unmatched. This CDR3 region has 14 residues. The CDR3 is CSVGGGTGRAEAFF. As DNA, the CDR3 is TGCAGCGTTGGAGGAGGGACAGGGAGGGCTGAAGCTTTCTTT.

The J gene is TRBJ1-4, the V gene TRBV28; D gene ambiguous. The CDR3 is made up of 15 amino acids. CDR1 MDHEN and CDR2 SYDVKM come from the germline V gene. Trimming stripped 5 bases from V and 7 bases from J, with 17 bases between. In nucleotides, the CDR3 is TGTGCCAGCAGTACCCCGGAGGGAGGAGTTGAAAAACTGTTTTTT. Translation: CASSTPEGGVEKLFF.

This sequence joins TRBV5-1 and TRBJ2-1, with D perhaps TRBD1 (6 bases). The ends were cut back, 4 bases at V and 6 bases at J, with 11 bases in the middle. Germline CDR1 reads SGHRS; CDR2 reads YFSETQ. The CDR3 totals 13 residues. The CDR3 DNA is TGCGCCAGCAGCCTATCGACAGGCAATGAGCAGTTCTTC. It is translated as CASSLSTGNEQFF. Supplemented by reference TRBV5-1 and TRBJ2-1, the full variable domain reads KAGVTQTPRYLIKTRGQQVTLSCSPISGHRSVSWYQQTPGQGLQFLFEYFSETQRNKGNFPGRFSGRQFSNSRSEMNVSTLELGDSALYLCASSLSTGNEQFFGPGTRLTVL.

The rearrangement links TRBV5-4 to TRBJ2-5; D might be TRBD2 (6 bases). TRBJ2-7 explains the end of the DNA better; the J call may be wrong. The CDR3 runs 15 residues. Germline lookup yields CDR1 SGHNT and CDR2 YYREEE (reference sequence). The CDR3 sequence is CASSLDIGGTYEQYF. CDR3 nucleotides: TGTGCCAGCAGCTTGGATATAGGCGGGACCTACGAGCAGTACTTC.

The genes are TRBV2 and TRBJ2-7; weak D call: TRBD2 (6 bases). Looked up from germline, CDR1 is SNHLY and CDR2 is FYNNEI. Trimming removed 3 bases from V and 2 bases from J, with 11 bases in between. The CDR3 is 14 residues long. The CDR3 sequence is CASSDRDWPYEQYF. Here the CDR3 DNA reads TGTGCCAGCAGTGACCGGGACTGGCCCTACGAGCAGTACTTC.

The genes are TRBV4-2 and TRBJ2-1, with D possibly matching TRBD2 (5 bases). The ends were cut back, 4 bases at V and 7 bases at J, with 23 bases in the middle. The germline V gene encodes CDR1 LGHNA and CDR2 YNFKEQ. The CDR3 has 17 amino acids. CDR3 loop: CASSPVSGPPPGNEQFF. The DNA of the CDR3 is TGTGCCAGCAGCCCCGTCTCCGGGCCCCCCCCGGGAAATGAGCAGTTCTTC.

The chain employs TRBV4-2 and TRBJ2-7; D is unresolved. V gave up 2 bases and J gave up 9 bases, with 11 bases separating them. The germline V gene encodes CDR1 LGHNA and CDR2 YNFKEQ. The CDR3 extends over 12 amino acids. The CDR3 DNA sequence: TGTGCCAGCAGCCAAACCGTAGGTAGGCAGTACTTC. Its translation is CASSQTVGRQYF.

This chain connects TRBV2 to TRBJ2-7; D gene unclear. The CDR3 runs 13 residues. The ends were cut back, 5 bases at V and 0 bases at J, with 8 bases in the middle. Germline-derived CDR1 and CDR2 are SNHLY and FYNNEI. CDR3 sequence reads: CASSRSASYEQYV. The CDR3 DNA sequence: TGTGCCAGCAGTAGGTCGGCCTCCTACGAGCAGTACGTC.

This rearrangement joins TRBV4-1 to TRBJ2-5, with 11 bases matching TRBD1. There are 18 residues in the CDR3. Germline CDR1 is MGHRA and CDR2 is YSYEKL. V shed 2 bases, J shed 2 bases, and the junction held 10 bases outside the gene matches. The CDR3: CASSQPGARDRGQETQYF. DNA for the CDR3: TGCGCCAGCAGCCAACCAGGGGCAAGGGACAGGGGGCAAGAGACCCAGTACTTC.

This clone was counted between two and nine times. V gene TRBV7-3 combines with J gene TRBJ2-3; TRBD2 aligns across 15 bases. The CDR3 consists of 16 residues. Per the germline V gene, CDR1 is SGHTA and CDR2 is FQGTGA. Trimming at V came to 5 bases and at J to 5 bases, leaving 5 bases not matched to a gene. The CDR3 sequence is CASSPGLAGGKDTQYF. As DNA, the CDR3 is TGTGCCAGCAGCCCGGGACTAGCGGGGGGAAAAGATACGCAGTATTTT.

The V call is TRBV11-3, the J call TRBJ2-3, with D possibly TRBD1 on 5 matching bases. Germline V gives CDR1 SGHNT, CDR2 YENEEA. The CDR3 consists of 15 residues. Deletions cut 0 bases from V and 4 bases from J, with 11 bases between. Here the CDR3 reads CASSLDRSRADTQYF. The CDR3 nucleotides are TGTGCCAGCAGCTTAGACAGGTCCAGGGCAGATACGCAGTATTTT.

This sequence joins TRBV28 and TRBJ2-5, with D tentatively TRBD2 (5 bases). CDR1 MDHEN and CDR2 SYDVKM come from the germline V gene. The CDR3 covers 13 residues. V lost 3 bases and J lost 5, with 10 bases in between. The CDR3 DNA sequence: TGTGCCAGCAGTTTGATTAGCGTGGAGACCCAGTACTTC. Residues: CASSLISVETQYF.

The chain uses TRBV5-1 and TRBJ2-7; D may be TRBD1 or TRBD2 (5 bases each). V was trimmed by 4 bases and J by 6 bases, leaving 17 bases between them. The CDR3 extends over 14 amino acids. CDR1 and CDR2 from the germline V gene are SGHRS and YFSETQ. The CDR3, as DNA: TGCGCCAGCAGCCCGGGGTCCCTCAGGGCCGAGCAGTACTTC. Its protein product is CASSPGSLRAEQYF.

There are a few counts of this clone. The chain is built from TRBV18 and TRBJ2-1, with D perhaps matching TRBD2 (6 bases). Per germline, CDR1 KGHSH and CDR2 LQKENI. This CDR3 comprises 15 residues. V was pared by 5 bases and J by 3 bases, with 14 bases between. CDR3 protein: CASSDGSGDYNEQFF. The CDR3, as DNA: TGTGCCAGCTCAGACGGGAGTGGAGACTACAATGAGCAGTTCTTC. The full variable domain, rest sourced from reference TRBV18 and TRBJ2-1, is NAGVMQNPRHLVRRRGQEARLRCSPMKGHSHVYWYRQLPEEGLKFMVYLQKENIIDESGMPKERFSAEFPKEGPSILRIQQVVRGDSAAYFCASSDGSGDYNEQFFGPGTRLTVL.